This passage covers 20 T cell receptor beta chains from one sample sequenced in a study of cytomegalovirus exposure and HLA in healthy donors. The study ran its PCR with 60 Vbeta and 13 Jbeta primers. Using immunoSEQ multiplex PCR, the repertoire was profiled, and TCRdb retains in-frame clones only, with some absent. The sample gives under 200,000 clones, roughly 70% of which show up once; just under 3% is in the top ten. Sample: PBMCs. The receptors stem from a woman aged 45-60 years in good health and CMV-seropositive.

The gene calls are TRBV30 and TRBJ1-5; TRBD1 matches at 12 bases. V was clipped by 3 bases and J by 11 bases; unmatched bases: 8. The CDR3 sequence is 14 residues long. Germline V gene sequence: CDR1 GTSNPN, CDR2 SVGIG (reference sequence). The CDR3 nucleotides read TGTGCCTGGAGCCGCGGGACAGGGGGCCAGACCCAGCATTTT. Encoded protein: CAWSRGTGGQTQHF.

V gene TRBV5-4 combines with J gene TRBJ1-6; 10 bases match TRBD1. The CDR3 is 16 amino acids. Germline V gives CDR1 SGHNT, CDR2 YYREEE (reference sequence). V lost 3 bases to trimming and J lost 7 bases; unmatched junction nucleotides: 7. CDR3 sequence reads: CASSSTGGAFNSPLHF. CDR3 DNA: TGTGCCAGCAGCTCGACAGGGGGCGCATTCAATTCACCCCTCCACTTT.

This clone was picked up a small number of times. This rearrangement joins TRBV11-2 to TRBJ1-3; D is possibly TRBD1 (5 bases). The length of the CDR3 is 15 residues. The germline gives CDR1 SGHAT, CDR2 FQNNGV. The V gene lost 5 bases and the J gene lost 2 bases, with 13 bases spanning the gap. The CDR3 coding sequence is TGTGCCAGCAGCCTCTCGGCAGGGCCTGGAAACACCATATATTTT. Protein: CASSLSAGPGNTIYF.

This rearrangement joins TRBV19 to TRBJ1-3; D gene ambiguous. Trimming removed 3 bases at V and 0 bases at J, with 12 bases between. Germline loops: CDR1 LNHDA, CDR2 SQIVND (reference sequence). The CDR3 is made up of 16 amino acids. CDR3 DNA: TGTGCCAGTAGTATGGTCCCGCGGCTCTCTGGAAACACCATATATTTT. It is translated as CASSMVPRLSGNTIYF.

The chain has TRBV18 and TRBJ1-2, with TRBD1 as a possible D gene (5 bases). Germline V CDR1 and CDR2: KGHSH, LQKENI. The CDR3 loop spans 15 amino acids. Trimming removed 6 bases from V and 6 bases from J, with 20 bases in between. As DNA, the CDR3 is TGTGCCAGCTCCGTCGTCAGGGAGGGTATTGATGGCTACACCTTC. It yields the protein CASSVVREGIDGYTF.

V is TRBV9 and J is TRBJ2-3; TRBD2 matches at 11 bases. This CDR3 has 16 amino acids. Germline V gene data show CDR1 as SGDLS and CDR2 as YYNGEE. The trim removed 3 bases at V and 4 bases at J, leaving 7 bases unmatched. The CDR3 DNA sequence: TGTGCCAGCAGCGGGGGAACGGGACTAGCGGCAGATACGCAGTATTTT. It codes for CASSGGTGLAADTQYF.

The J gene is TRBJ1-1, the V gene TRBV5-1, with TRBD1 matching over 7 bases. V was pared by 0 bases and J by 5 bases, with 7 bases of the junction left unmatched. The CDR3 length is 15 residues. CDR1 SGHRS and CDR2 YFSETQ come from the germline V gene. The CDR3 here is CASSLEQGMGTEAFF. CDR3 sequence (DNA): TGCGCCAGCAGCTTGGAACAGGGGATGGGGACTGAAGCTTTCTTT.

The J gene is TRBJ2-5, the V gene TRBV7-9; 8 bases align to TRBD1. V trimming: 5 bases; J trimming: 4 bases; junction bases outside the gene matches: 3. This CDR3 has 13 amino acids. Germline CDR1 reads SEHNR; CDR2 reads FQNEAQ (reference sequence). The CDR3 coding sequence is TGTGCCAGCAGCCAGACAGGGGTAGAGACCCAGTACTTC. This encodes CASSQTGVETQYF.

This rearrangement joins TRBV19 to TRBJ2-2, with 9 nucleotides matching TRBD1. Looked up from germline, CDR1 is LNHDA and CDR2 is SQIVND (reference sequence). The CDR3 is 15 amino acids. J was trimmed by 2 bases and V by 5 bases; bases with no gene match: 3. The CDR3 DNA reads TGTGCCAGTAGTGGACAGGGGTTTAACACCGGGGAGCTGTTTTTT. Translation gives CASSGQGFNTGELFF.

This chain joins TRBV5-6 and TRBJ1-1; D is possibly TRBD1 (6 bases). CDR3 size: 14 residues. CDR1 is SGHDT and CDR2 is YYEEEE in the germline V gene. Deletions cut 4 bases from V and 7 bases from J, with 17 bases between. The CDR3 bases are TGTGCCAGCAGCCCTCGAAATCAGGGGCTTGAAGCTTTCTTT. It is translated as CASSPRNQGLEAFF.

V gene TRBV28 combines with J gene TRBJ1-2; 10 bases are shared with TRBD1. Trimming removed 5 bases from V and 6 bases from J; junction bases left unmatched: 15. There are 17 residues in the CDR3. The germline CDR1 and CDR2 sequences are MDHEN and SYDVKM. The CDR3, as DNA: TGTGCCAGCAGTCTCTCACATCGGGGACAGGGGTTCCATGGCTACACCTTC. It yields the protein CASSLSHRGQGFHGYTF.

The chain combines TRBV28 with TRBJ1-6; 9 nucleotides align to TRBD1. After removal of 7 bases from V and 5 bases from J, the junction contained 6 bases not matched to a gene. Looked up from germline, CDR1 is MDHEN and CDR2 is SYDVKM. The CDR3 has 15 amino acids. CDR3 sequence (DNA): TGTGCCAGCAACCGCCGGGACAGGGATAATTCACCCCTCCACTTT. Protein product: CASNRRDRDNSPLHF. Based on the CDR3 plus reference TRBV28 and TRBJ1-6, the full variable domain is DVKVTQSSRYLVKRTGEKVFLECVQDMDHENMFWYRQDPGLGLRLIYFSYDVKMKEKGDIPEGYSVSREKKERFSLILESASTNQTSMYLCASNRRDRDNSPLHFGNGTRLTVT.

This chain joins TRBV27 and TRBJ1-1; D gene ambiguous. Between the trimmed V and J ends, which lost 0 bases and 5 bases, there was a span of 13 bases. CDR1 and CDR2 (germline): MNHEY, SMNVEV (reference sequence). CDR3 size: 15 residues. This CDR3 is CASSLSPQSRTEAFF. The DNA for the CDR3 is TGTGCCAGCAGTTTATCCCCCCAATCCAGGACTGAAGCTTTCTTT.

This chain links TRBV6-1 with TRBJ2-1, with 12 bases that match TRBD2. Looked up from germline, CDR1 is MNHNS and CDR2 is SASEGT. CDR3 length: 17 amino acids. Trimming cost V 3 bases and J 8 bases; bases outside gene matches: 11. In nucleotides, the CDR3 is TGTGCCAGCAGTGACCGACGCAGGACTAGCGGGGAGGATGAGCAGTTCTTC. Translated, it gives CASSDRRRTSGEDEQFF.

This chain uses TRBV5-6 with TRBJ2-1, with a possible D match to TRBD2 (7 bases). The CDR3 extends over 15 amino acids. The V gene lost 3 bases and the J gene lost 7 bases, with 17 bases spanning the gap. CDR1 SGHDT and CDR2 YYEEEE come from the germline V gene. The CDR3 bases are TGTGCCAGCAGCTACCCCTACGGGGGGCGTAATGAGCAGTTCTTC. The encoded protein is CASSYPYGGRNEQFF.

The rearrangement joins TRBV4-1 to TRBJ1-2, with 9 bases fitting TRBD1. Germline V gene data show CDR1 as MGHRA and CDR2 as YSYEKL. J lost 9 bases, V lost 2 bases, and 7 bases had no gene match. The CDR3 covers 14 residues. The CDR3 nucleotides read TGCGCCAGCAGCCAACCGCGACAGGGGGGAAGCTACACCTTC. It encodes CASSQPRQGGSYTF.

CDR3 DNA sequence: TGCGCCAGCTCCAATCCTAGCGGAGACACAGATACGCAGTATTTT. Translation gives CASSNPSGDTDTQYF. The chain combines TRBV5-1 with TRBJ2-3; 7 bases fit TRBD2. The junction had 10 bases not matched to a gene; V was cut back by 7 bases and J by 2 bases. Germline-derived CDR1 and CDR2 are SGHRS and YFSETQ. The CDR3 length is 15 residues. The complete variable domain, with remaining parts taken from reference TRBV5-1 and TRBJ2-3, reads KAGVTQTPRYLIKTRGQQVTLSCSPISGHRSVSWYQQTPGQGLQFLFEYFSETQRNKGNFPGRFSGRQFSNSRSEMNVSTLELGDSALYLCASSNPSGDTDTQYFGPGTRLTVL.

The rearrangement joins TRBV2 to TRBJ1-4, with 7 nucleotides matching TRBD1. This CDR3 region has 16 residues. Germline-derived CDR1 and CDR2 are SNHLY and FYNNEI. Trimming took 6 bases from V and 4 from J; bases not matched to a gene: 11. The DNA for the CDR3 is TGTGCCAGCAGGGCCCGGCGACAGGGACTTAATGAAAAACTGTTTTTT. The encoded protein is CASRARRQGLNEKLFF.

This clone came up a few times. The chain is built from TRBV2 and TRBJ1-3; 7 nucleotides align to TRBD1. The CDR3 extends over 14 amino acids. Germline trimming cut 10 bases from V and 2 bases from J; bases unmatched to any gene: 8. In germline, CDR1 is SNHLY, CDR2 FYNNEI. Here the CDR3 DNA reads TGTGCCACTAAAGCACAGGGGCCTGGAAACACCATATATTTT. Protein product: CATKAQGPGNTIYF.

This clone was counted only a few times. The genes are TRBV21-1 and TRBJ2-1; TRBD2 is taken as the D call from the table, unchecked against the DNA. TRBV21-1 is a pseudogene segment. The CDR3 totals 15 residues. The CDR3 here is CASSNLAGGLNEQFF. The CDR3 bases are TGTGCCAGCAGCAACTTAGCGGGGGGGCTCAATGAGCAGTTCTTC.